One TCR beta chain is described in this entry. Its antigen is unidentified. Germline-derived CDR1 and CDR2 are SGDLS and YYNGEE. With V trimmed by 3 bases and J by 5 bases, 3 bases remained unmatched. The CDR3 covers 14 residues. Profiled with immunoSEQ multiplex PCR; TCRdb holds only in-frame clones, not every one. The sample lists fewer than 95,000 clones, about 93% occurring once. The data were obtained in a study of graft-versus-host responses after intestinal transplantation. Specimen: unstimulated CD8+ T cells sorted from spleen or lymph node cells, collected before intestinal transplant. J is TRBJ1-4 and V is TRBV9, with 8 bases aligning to TRBD1. This receptor was taken from a human donor who received an intestinal transplant. In DNA, the CDR3 is TGTGCCAGCAGCGAACGGACAGGGAATGAAAAACTGTTTTTT. Protein: CASSERTGNEKLFF.